This TCR beta chain was sequenced for a study of blood T cells in healthy people across ages. A second PCR of roughly 7 to 11 cycles used a sample-barcoded 5' primer and a J-beta primer mix. Each cDNA molecule carried a tag from a template-switch adaptor that contained 12 random nucleotides. One entry per CDR3 protein results from TCRdb running MiXCR on the 5' RACE reads. The repertoire has some 1.7 million distinct CDR3 sequences, roughly 27% of them found once; the top ten carry roughly 8%. Every donor gave 7.5 to 10 milliliters of peripheral blood. Per germline, CDR1 ENHRY and CDR2 SYGVKD. V dropped 6 bases and J dropped 5; count of bases not matched to a gene: 7. This CDR3 comprises 13 residues.

The source of this sequence is a woman in her twenties or thirties in good health. The chain combines TRBV10-3 with TRBJ2-7; 7 bases are shared with TRBD1. Sequencing input: blood. The CDR3 loop reads CAIREQGFNEQYF. CDR3 nucleotide sequence: TGTGCCATCAGGGAACAGGGGTTCAACGAGCAGTACTTC.